This TCR beta chain was documented in a study of T cell changes during pregnancy in multiple sclerosis. Trimming at V came to 5 bases and at J to 6 bases, leaving 9 bases not matched to a gene. CDR3 length: 15 residues. Germline V gives CDR1 SGHNT, CDR2 YYREEE (reference sequence). Sequenced by immunoSEQ multiplex PCR; TCRdb stores in-frame clones only, minus some. The data hold 60,000 to 85,000 clones, with about 91% observed a single time. The chain employs TRBV5-4 and TRBJ2-2; TRBD2 matches at 8 bases. The source is a female donor with multiple sclerosis, enrolled in a pregnancy study. Material: peripheral blood, obtained in the first trimester of pregnancy. This CDR3 is CASSPGTRTAGELFF. CDR3 in DNA: TGTGCCAGCAGTCCCGGGACTAGAACCGCCGGGGAGCTGTTTTTT.